The 11 T cell receptor beta chains in this list originate from one sample, sequenced in a study of monozygotic twins with inflammatory bowel disease. TCRdb reprocessed the 5' RACE reads and stores each CDR3 protein as one record, lacking DNA. Its listing shows some 160,000 distinct CDR3 sequences. Sequenced: blood. These receptors all come from a human donor with ulcerative colitis or Crohn's disease, or a healthy co-twin of an affected twin (not recorded which).

The gene calls are TRBV5-1 and TRBJ2-2; TCRdb picks TRBD1, but there is no DNA to check that call. Germline V gene data show CDR1 as SGHRS and CDR2 as YFSETQ. The CDR3 is made up of 17 amino acids. CDR3 amino acids: CASSFPSGQTNTGELFF. The full variable domain, rest sourced from reference TRBV5-1 and TRBJ2-2, is KAGVTQTPRYLIKTRGQQVTLSCSPISGHRSVSWYQQTPGQGLQFLFEYFSETQRNKGNFPGRFSGRQFSNSRSEMNVSTLELGDSALYLCASSFPSGQTNTGELFFGEGSRLTVL.

The CDR3: CASSMAGYTDTQYF. V usage is TRBV19 and J usage is TRBJ2-3. This CDR3 is built from 14 residues. Germline lookup yields CDR1 LNHDA and CDR2 SQIVND (reference sequence).

The J gene is TRBJ1-2, the V gene TRBV3-1. CDR3 length: 16 residues. Germline CDR1 and CDR2: LGHDT and YNNKEL (reference sequence). Here the CDR3 reads CASSHVNQFFAYGYTF.

The genes are TRBV20-1 and TRBJ2-7; TCRdb lists TRBD2, though no DNA is available to test this call. The CDR3 length is 11 residues. CDR1 and CDR2 (germline): DFQATT, SNEGSKA (reference sequence). CDR3 loop: CSTGTSVYEYF.

CDR3 amino acids: CAFRWADTGELFF. The chain couples TRBV10-3 to TRBJ2-2. Germline V CDR1 and CDR2: ENHRY, SYGVKD. The CDR3 is 13 residues long.

The rearrangement joins TRBV6-4 to TRBJ2-3; checking the TCRdb D call of TRBD2 is not possible without DNA. This CDR3 contains 16 residues. Germline CDR1 is MRHNA and CDR2 is SNTAGT. CDR3 amino acids: CASSDEAGGPADTQYF.

CDR3 in amino acids: CASSAGRRRLNTEAFF. The V call is TRBV5-6, the J call TRBJ1-1. CDR1 is SGHDT, CDR2 YYEEEE, per germline. The CDR3 spans 16 residues.

The J gene is TRBJ2-2, the V gene TRBV29-1; TCRdb lists TRBD1, though no DNA is available to test this call. The CDR3 contains 15 residues. In germline, CDR1 is SQVTM, CDR2 ANQGSEA. CDR3: CSVRQGKANTGELFF.

V and J are TRBV5-5 and TRBJ2-7. This CDR3 comprises 14 residues. Per the germline V gene, CDR1 is SGHKS and CDR2 is YYEKEE (reference sequence). The CDR3 spells CASSLEIRSYEQYF. The whole variable domain, filled in from reference TRBV5-5 and TRBJ2-7, reads DAGVTQSPTHLIKTRGQQVTLRCSPISGHKSVSWYQQVLGQGPQFIFQYYEKEERGRGNFPDRFSARQFPNYSSELNVNALLLGDSALYLCASSLEIRSYEQYFGPGTRLTVT.

The V and J genes are TRBV29-1 and TRBJ2-1. CDR1 and CDR2 from the germline V gene are SQVTM and ANQGSEA. The CDR3 totals 13 residues. The CDR3 sequence: CSDRDGVYNEQFF.

The chain carries TRBV2 and TRBJ1-5; no DNA is available, so the TRBD1 call from TCRdb remains unchecked. The V gene's germline CDR1 is SNHLY and CDR2 FYNNEI. This CDR3 has 16 amino acids. CDR3: CASSGQGTYSNQPQHF.